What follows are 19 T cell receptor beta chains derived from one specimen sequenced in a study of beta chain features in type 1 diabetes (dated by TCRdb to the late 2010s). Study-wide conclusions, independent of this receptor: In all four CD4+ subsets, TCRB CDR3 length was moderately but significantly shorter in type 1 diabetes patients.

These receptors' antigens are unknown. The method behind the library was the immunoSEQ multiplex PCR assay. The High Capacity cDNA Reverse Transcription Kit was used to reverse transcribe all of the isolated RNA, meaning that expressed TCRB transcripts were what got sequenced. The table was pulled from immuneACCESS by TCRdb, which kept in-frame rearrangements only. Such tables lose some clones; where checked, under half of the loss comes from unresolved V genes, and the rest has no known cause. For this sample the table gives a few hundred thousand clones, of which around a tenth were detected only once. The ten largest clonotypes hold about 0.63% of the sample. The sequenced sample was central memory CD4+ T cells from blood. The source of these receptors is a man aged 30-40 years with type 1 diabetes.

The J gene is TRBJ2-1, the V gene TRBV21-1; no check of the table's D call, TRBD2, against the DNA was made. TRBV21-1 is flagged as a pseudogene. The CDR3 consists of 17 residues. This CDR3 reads CASSKEAGGRENNEQFF. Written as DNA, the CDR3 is TGTGCCAGCAGCAAAGAGGCGGGCGGACGAGAAAACAATGAGCAGTTCTTC.

CDR3 coding DNA: TGTGCCACCCCGACTAGTTCAGATACGCAGTATTTT. Amino acids: CATPTSSDTQYF. The chain combines TRBV6-5 with TRBJ2-3, with D perhaps matching TRBD2 (6 bases). The V gene's germline CDR1 is MNHEY and CDR2 SVGAGI. Trimming stripped 10 bases from V and 4 bases from J, with 12 bases between. The CDR3 length is 12 residues.

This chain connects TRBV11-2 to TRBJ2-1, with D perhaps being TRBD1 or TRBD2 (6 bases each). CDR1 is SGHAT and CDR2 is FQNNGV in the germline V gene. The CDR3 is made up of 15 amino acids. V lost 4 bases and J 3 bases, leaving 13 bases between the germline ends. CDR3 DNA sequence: TGTGCCAGCAGCTATTCCGGAGGGGGCTACAATGAGCAGTTCTTC. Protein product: CASSYSGGGYNEQFF.

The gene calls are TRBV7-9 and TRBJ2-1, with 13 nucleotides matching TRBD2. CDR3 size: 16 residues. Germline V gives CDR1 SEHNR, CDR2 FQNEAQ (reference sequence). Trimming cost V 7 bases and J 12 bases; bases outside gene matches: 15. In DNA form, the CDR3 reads TGTGCCAGCAAACCATCCGGGACTAGCGGGATCAAAGGGCAGTTCTTC. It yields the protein CASKPSGTSGIKGQFF. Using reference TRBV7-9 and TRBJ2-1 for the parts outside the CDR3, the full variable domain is DTGVSQNPRHKITKRGQNVTFRCDPISEHNRLYWYRQTLGQGPEFLTYFQNEAQLEKSRLLSDRFSAERPKGSFSTLEIQRTEQGDSAMYLCASKPSGTSGIKGQFFGPGTRLTVL.

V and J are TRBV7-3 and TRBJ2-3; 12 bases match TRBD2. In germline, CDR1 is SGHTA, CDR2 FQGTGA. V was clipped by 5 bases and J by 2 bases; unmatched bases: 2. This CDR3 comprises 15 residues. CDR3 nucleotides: TGTGCCAGCAGCCTAGCGGGAGGGTCCACAGATACGCAGTATTTT. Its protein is CASSLAGGSTDTQYF.

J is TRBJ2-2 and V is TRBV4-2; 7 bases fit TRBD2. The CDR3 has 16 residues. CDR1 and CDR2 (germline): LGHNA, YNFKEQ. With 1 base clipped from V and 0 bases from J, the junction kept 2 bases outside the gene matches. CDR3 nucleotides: TGTGCCAGCAGCCAAGTCAGCGGGGCGAACACCGGGGAGCTGTTTTTT. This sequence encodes CASSQVSGANTGELFF.

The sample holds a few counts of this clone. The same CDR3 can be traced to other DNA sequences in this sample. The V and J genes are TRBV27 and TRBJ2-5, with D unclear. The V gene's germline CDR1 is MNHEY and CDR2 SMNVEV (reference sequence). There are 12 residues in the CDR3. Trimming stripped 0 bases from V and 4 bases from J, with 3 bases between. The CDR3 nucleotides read TGTGCCAGCAGTTTATCGGGAGAGACCCAGTACTTC. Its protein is CASSLSGETQYF.

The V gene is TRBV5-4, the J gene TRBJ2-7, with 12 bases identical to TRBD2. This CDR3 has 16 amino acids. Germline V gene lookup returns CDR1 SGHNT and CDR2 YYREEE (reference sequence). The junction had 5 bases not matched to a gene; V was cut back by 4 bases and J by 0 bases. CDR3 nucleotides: TGTGCCAGCAGCCCTCGGACTAGCGGGACCTCCTACGAGCAGTACTTC. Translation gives CASSPRTSGTSYEQYF. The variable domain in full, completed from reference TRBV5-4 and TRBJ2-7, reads ETGVTQSPTHLIKTRGQQVTLRCSSQSGHNTVSWYQQALGQGPQFIFQYYREEENGRGNFPPRFSGLQFPNYSSELNVNALELDDSALYLCASSPRTSGTSYEQYFGPGTRLTVT.

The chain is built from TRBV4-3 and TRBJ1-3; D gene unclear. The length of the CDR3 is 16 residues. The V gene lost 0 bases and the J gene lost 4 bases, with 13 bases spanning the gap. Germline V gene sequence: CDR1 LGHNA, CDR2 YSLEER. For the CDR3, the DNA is TGCGCCAGCAGCCAAGAGGCTGGCGCGGAGGGAAACACCATATATTTT. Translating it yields CASSQEAGAEGNTIYF.

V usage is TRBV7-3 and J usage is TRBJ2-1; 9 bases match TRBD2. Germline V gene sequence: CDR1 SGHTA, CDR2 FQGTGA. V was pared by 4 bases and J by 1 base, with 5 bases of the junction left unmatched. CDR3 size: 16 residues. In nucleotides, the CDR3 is TGTGCCAGCAGCTCCCTAAGCGGGAGGTCCTACAATGAGCAGTTCTTC. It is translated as CASSSLSGRSYNEQFF.

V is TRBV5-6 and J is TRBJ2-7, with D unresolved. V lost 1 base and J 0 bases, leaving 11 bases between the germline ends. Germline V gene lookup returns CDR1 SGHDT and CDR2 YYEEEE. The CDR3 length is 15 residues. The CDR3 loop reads CASSLLSRNSYEQYF. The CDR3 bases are TGTGCCAGCAGCTTGTTGAGTCGGAACTCCTACGAGCAGTACTTC.

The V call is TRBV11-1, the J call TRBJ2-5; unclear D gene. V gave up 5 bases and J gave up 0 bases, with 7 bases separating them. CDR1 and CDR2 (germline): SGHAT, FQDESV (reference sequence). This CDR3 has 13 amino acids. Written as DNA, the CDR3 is TGTGCCAGCAGCCAACTGAACCAAGAGACCCAGTACTTC. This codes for CASSQLNQETQYF.

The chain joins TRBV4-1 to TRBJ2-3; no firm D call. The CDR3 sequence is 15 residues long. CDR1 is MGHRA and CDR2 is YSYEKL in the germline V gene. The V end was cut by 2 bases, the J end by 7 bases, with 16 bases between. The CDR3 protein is CASSQLISPGNTQYF. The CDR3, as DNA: TGCGCCAGCAGCCAACTCATTAGTCCAGGAAATACGCAGTATTTT.

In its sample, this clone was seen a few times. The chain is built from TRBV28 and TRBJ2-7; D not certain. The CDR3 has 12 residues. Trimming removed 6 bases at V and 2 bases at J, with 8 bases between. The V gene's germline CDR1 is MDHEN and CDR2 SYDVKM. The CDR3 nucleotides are TGTGCCAGCAGGTACGGCCCCTACGAGCAGTACTTC. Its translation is CASRYGPYEQYF.

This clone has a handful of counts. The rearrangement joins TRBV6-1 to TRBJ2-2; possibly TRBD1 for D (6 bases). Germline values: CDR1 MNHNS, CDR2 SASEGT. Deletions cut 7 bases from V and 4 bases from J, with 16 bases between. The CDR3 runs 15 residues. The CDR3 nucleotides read TGTGCCAGCAACACCTGGGACATCGGCACCGGGGAGCTGTTTTTT. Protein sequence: CASNTWDIGTGELFF.

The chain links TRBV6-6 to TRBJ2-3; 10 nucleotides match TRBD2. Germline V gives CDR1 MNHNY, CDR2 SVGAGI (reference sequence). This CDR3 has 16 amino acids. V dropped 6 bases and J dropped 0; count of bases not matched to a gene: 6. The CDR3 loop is CASSDRTSGSTDTQYF. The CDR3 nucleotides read TGTGCCAGCAGCGATAGGACTAGCGGTAGCACAGATACGCAGTATTTT.

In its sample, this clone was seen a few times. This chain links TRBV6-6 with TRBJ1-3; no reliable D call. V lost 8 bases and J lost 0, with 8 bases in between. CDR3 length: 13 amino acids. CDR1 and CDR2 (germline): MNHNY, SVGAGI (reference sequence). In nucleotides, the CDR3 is TGTGCCAGCTCCGGATTCTCTGGAAACACCATATATTTT. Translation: CASSGFSGNTIYF.

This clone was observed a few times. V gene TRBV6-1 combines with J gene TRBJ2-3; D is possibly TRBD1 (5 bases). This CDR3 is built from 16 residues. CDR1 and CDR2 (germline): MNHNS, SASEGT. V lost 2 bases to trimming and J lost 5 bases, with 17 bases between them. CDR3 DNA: TGTGCCAGCAGTGAATTTGCGGAAGAAAGGGGAGATACGCAGTATTTT. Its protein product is CASSEFAEERGDTQYF.

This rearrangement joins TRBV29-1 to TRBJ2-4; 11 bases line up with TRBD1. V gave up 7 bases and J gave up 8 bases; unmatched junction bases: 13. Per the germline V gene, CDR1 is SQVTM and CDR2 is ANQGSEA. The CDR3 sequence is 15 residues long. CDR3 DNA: TGCAGCGCCGCCCGGGACAGGGGGGCCCAGGACATTCAGTACTTC. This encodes CSAARDRGAQDIQYF.